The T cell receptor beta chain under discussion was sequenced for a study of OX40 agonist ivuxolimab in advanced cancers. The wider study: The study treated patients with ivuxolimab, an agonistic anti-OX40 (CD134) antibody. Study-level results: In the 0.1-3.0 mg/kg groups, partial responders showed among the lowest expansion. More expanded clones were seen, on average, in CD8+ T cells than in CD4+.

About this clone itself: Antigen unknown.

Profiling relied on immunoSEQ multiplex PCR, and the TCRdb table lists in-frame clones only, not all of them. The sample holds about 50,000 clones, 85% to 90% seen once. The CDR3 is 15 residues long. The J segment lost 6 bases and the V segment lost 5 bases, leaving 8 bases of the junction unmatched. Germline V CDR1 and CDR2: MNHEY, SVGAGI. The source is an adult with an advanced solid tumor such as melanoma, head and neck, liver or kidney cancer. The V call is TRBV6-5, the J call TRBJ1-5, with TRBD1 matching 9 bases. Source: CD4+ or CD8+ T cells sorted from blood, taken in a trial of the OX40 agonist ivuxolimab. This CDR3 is CASSQSNRGLQPQHF. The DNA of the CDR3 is TGTGCCAGCAGTCAAAGCAACAGGGGGCTTCAGCCCCAGCATTTT.